The rows below give T cell receptor beta chains drawn from one sample of a study of cytomegalovirus exposure and HLA in healthy donors. Clones were read by immunoSEQ multiplex PCR, and TCRdb kept only the in-frame ones, dropping some. The table has 130,000 to 150,000 clones, 60% to 80% seen once; the top ten hold about 1%. Sequencing was done on a sample of PBMCs. All receptors derive from a man aged 18 to 29 in good health and CMV-seronegative. CDR3s include the opening cysteine and the closing phenylalanine or tryptophan. The D gene is left open where the match is weak. The size field is filled for only some rows; it gives once, few, many or a size class.

clone size,D gene,V gene,CDR3 length,J gene,CDR3 DNA,CDR3 protein
.,.,TRBV5-6,14,TRBJ1-2,TGTGCCAGCAGCTTGGTTACGGGAAACTATGGCTACACCTTC,CASSLVTGNYGYTF
.,TRBD1,TRBV5-4,13,TRBJ2-5,TGTGCCAGCAGCAAGGACAGGCAAGAGACCCAGTACTTC,CASSKDRQETQYF
.,TRBD1,TRBV19,16,TRBJ1-2,TGTGCCAGTAGTGTTCGGACAGGGGGCGGTAACTATGGCTACACCTTC,CASSVRTGGGNYGYTF
.,.,TRBV5-6,13,TRBJ2-7,TGTGCCAGCTCAGGCTTCCTGTCCTACGAGCAGTACTTC,CASSGFLSYEQYF
.,.,TRBV15,13,TRBJ2-7,TGTGCCACCAGCGCCGCGAGCTCCTACGAGCAGTACTTC,CATSAASSYEQYF
.,.,TRBV19,13,TRBJ1-1,TGTGCCAGTAGTATGAGGGAGAACACTGAAGCTTTCTTT,CASSMRENTEAFF
.,.,TRBV5-1,13,TRBJ2-1,TGCGCCAGCAGCGGCCAGGGGTACAATGAGCAGTTCTTC,CASSGQGYNEQFF
.,TRBD1,TRBV11-2,13,TRBJ2-1,TGTGCCAGCAGAACAGGGGGTAGCAATGAGCAGTTCTTC,CASRTGGSNEQFF
.,.,TRBV19,16,TRBJ1-4,TGTGCCAGTAGTAGGACAGTCCTGTATCCTAATGAAAAACTGTTTTTT,CASSRTVLYPNEKLFF
.,.,TRBV18,16,TRBJ2-1,TGTGCCAGCTCACCCCCCGGCAGGATCTCCTACAATGAGCAGTTCTTC,CASSPPGRISYNEQFF
.,.,TRBV12-1,15,TRBJ2-7,TGTGCCAGCAGCAAATGGGACAGGGGAGCCTACGAGCAGTACTTC,CASSKWDRGAYEQYF
.,TRBD1,TRBV5-1,18,TRBJ2-3,TGCGCCAGCAGCTTGAGACCCCCGGGACAGGGGGCCACAGATACGCAGTATTTT,CASSLRPPGQGATDTQYF
.,.,TRBV19,16,TRBJ2-4,TGTGCCAGTAGGCAATCCAGACGGGGAAGGCTAAACATTCAGTACTTC,CASRQSRRGRLNIQYF
few,.,TRBV7-9,15,TRBJ1-4,TGTGCCAGCAGCCGGACACAGGGAGTTCACGAAAAACTGTTTTTT,CASSRTQGVHEKLFF